The clone carrying this T cell receptor (beta chain) showed up just a few times. Its antigen is not identified. CDR3 length: 15 residues. V lost 0 bases, J lost 9 bases, and 12 bases lay in between. Germline CDR1 is LGHNA and CDR2 is YNFKEQ. Template switching by 5'RACE produced TCR cDNA, adding a universal primer site and UMIs. Via MiXCR, TCRdb re-called the 5' RACE reads, giving one row per CDR3 protein. Of 350,000 to 550,000 distinct CDR3 sequences detected, around 20% appear once; the ten largest clones hold 15% to 20%. These data belong to a study of T cells after yellow fever vaccination. Whole-study results and caveats: Post-booster samples contained most primary-vaccination clones (around 95% CD4, almost 90% CD8). There was a possibility that FACS-sorted repertoires contained abundant clonotypes contaminating from the bulk population. Of the clonotypes, a small share occurred in both CD4 and CD8 compartments.

The gene calls are TRBV4-2 and TRBJ1-6, with D hard to call. The TCR comes from a young man who received the YFV17D yellow fever vaccine. The specimen was PBMCs, collected before the yellow fever booster vaccination. In nucleotides, the CDR3 is TGTGCCAGCAGCCAAGAATCCGGAATGGGTTCACCCCTCCACTTT. Protein: CASSQESGMGSPLHF.